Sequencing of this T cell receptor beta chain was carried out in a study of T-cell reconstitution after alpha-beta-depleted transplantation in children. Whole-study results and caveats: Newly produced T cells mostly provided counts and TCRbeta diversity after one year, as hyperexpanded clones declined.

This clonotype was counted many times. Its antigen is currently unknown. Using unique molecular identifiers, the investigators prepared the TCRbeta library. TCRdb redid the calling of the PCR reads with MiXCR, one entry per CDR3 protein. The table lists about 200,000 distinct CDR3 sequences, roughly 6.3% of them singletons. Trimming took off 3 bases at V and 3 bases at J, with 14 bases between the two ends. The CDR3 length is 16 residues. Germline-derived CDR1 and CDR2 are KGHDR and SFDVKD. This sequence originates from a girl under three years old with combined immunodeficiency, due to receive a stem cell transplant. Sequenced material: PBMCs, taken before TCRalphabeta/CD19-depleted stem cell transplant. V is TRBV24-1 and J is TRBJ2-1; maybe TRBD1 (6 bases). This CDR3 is CATSDATGHNYNEQFF. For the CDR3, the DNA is TGTGCCACCAGTGATGCAACGGGACATAACTACAATGAGCAGTTCTTC.